The rows below give T cell receptor beta chains drawn from one sample of a study of blood T cell repertoires in COVID-19. Assay used: immunoSEQ multiplex PCR; TCRdb lists only in-frame clones, some missing. This table holds about 150,000 clones, approximately 86% found once. Sequenced: peripheral blood. These receptors all come from a woman of 80 years or more with COVID-19, enrolled during active disease. Each CDR3 is given with its conserved first and last residue. The order of the fields is CDR3 length, J gene, D gene, V gene, CDR3 protein. The D gene is left open where the match is weak.

length: 15; J: TRBJ2-1; D: TRBD2; V: TRBV7-9; CDR3: CASSLTTSGRDEQFF
length: 14; J: TRBJ2-2; D: TRBD1; V: TRBV5-1; CDR3: CASSRDRVTGELFF
length: 13; J: TRBJ1-1; D: TRBD1; V: TRBV2; CDR3: CASSDRVNTEAFF
length: 15; J: TRBJ2-1; D: TRBD2; V: TRBV4-2; CDR3: CASSQALAGVYEQFF
length: 15; J: TRBJ2-2; D: TRBD2; V: TRBV11-2; CDR3: CASSHSGRGTGELFF
length: 14; J: TRBJ2-7; D: TRBD2; V: TRBV7-2; CDR3: CASSLRQGGYEQYF
length: 14; J: TRBJ2-3; D: TRBD2; V: TRBV19; CDR3: CASKVAGVGDTQYF
length: 15; J: TRBJ2-1; D: TRBD2; V: TRBV5-1; CDR3: CASSSGTSGRSEQFF
length: 15; J: TRBJ2-7; D: TRBD2; V: TRBV7-3; CDR3: CASSAGTSGYYEQYF
length: 17; J: TRBJ1-5; D: TRBD1; V: TRBV19; CDR3: CASSMRLGQGAVQPQHF
length: 15; J: TRBJ1-4; D: TRBD1; V: TRBV6-6; CDR3: CASSPPGTGGEKLFF
length: 13; J: TRBJ2-7; D: TRBD1; V: TRBV6-5; CDR3: CASSPTGVGEQYF
length: 13; J: TRBJ1-1; D: NA; V: TRBV9; CDR3: CASSPLWETEAFF
length: 16; J: TRBJ1-5; D: NA; V: TRBV28; CDR3: CASSLSGAHSNQPQHF
length: 13; J: TRBJ2-2; D: NA; V: TRBV12-3/TRBV12-4; CDR3: CASSPRGTGELFF
length: 13; J: TRBJ1-1; D: NA; V: TRBV6-5; CDR3: CASTLSLGLEAFF
length: 14; J: TRBJ1-2; D: TRBD1; V: TRBV9; CDR3: CASSAGTGPYGYTF